These 10 T cell receptor beta chains were sequenced from one sample in a study of identical twins. Via MiXCR, TCRdb re-called the 5' RACE reads, giving one row per CDR3 protein. The data hold about 520,000 distinct CDR3 sequences, with 20% to 25% observed a single time. The sample also formed part of further work on T cells expressing NK-cell markers.

Sequenced: CD4+ T cells sorted from blood. These receptors were collected from a woman between 18 and 30 years old in good health.

This clonotype has more than one count but fewer than ten. CDR3 nucleotide sequence: TGCAGTGCTAGGCGGACAGGGTCCCCCGGGGAGCTGTTTTTT. Its translation: CSARRTGSPGELFF. The V and J genes are TRBV20-1 and TRBJ2-2, with TRBD1 identical over 8 bases. The ends lost 3 bases at V and 6 bases at J; junction bases unmatched: 6. The V gene's germline CDR1 is DFQATT and CDR2 SNEGSKA (reference sequence). The length of the CDR3 is 14 residues.

This clonotype occurred a few times. The V call is TRBV20-1, the J call TRBJ2-2, with 8 bases that match TRBD2. This CDR3 comprises 15 residues. Germline CDR1 is DFQATT and CDR2 is SNEGSKA (reference sequence). Trimming removed 5 bases from V and 0 bases from J; junction bases left unmatched: 5. Here the CDR3 reads CSADHSGANTGELFF. The CDR3 bases are TGCAGTGCTGACCATAGCGGGGCGAACACCGGGGAGCTGTTTTTT.

The chain uses TRBV3-1 and TRBJ1-2; maybe TRBD1 (5 bases). The germline V and J ends were trimmed by 0 bases and 0 bases, with 11 bases remaining between them. Germline V gene data show CDR1 as LGHDT and CDR2 as YNNKEL (reference sequence). This CDR3 region has 16 residues. CDR3 region: CASSQEGDGANYGYTF. The CDR3 DNA reads as TGTGCCAGCAGCCAAGAAGGGGACGGAGCTAACTATGGCTACACCTTC.

This chain joins TRBV20-1 and TRBJ2-7, with D possibly TRBD1 on 5 matching bases. CDR3 length: 14 amino acids. The V end lost 2 bases, the J end lost 2 bases, and 13 bases lay between the germline ends. Germline-derived CDR1 and CDR2 are DFQATT and SNEGSKA (reference sequence). CDR3 region: CSARSGAATYEQYF. The DNA for the CDR3 is TGCAGTGCTAGAAGTGGGGCTGCAACCTACGAGCAGTACTTC.

The genes are TRBV5-6 and TRBJ2-7; 8 bases map to TRBD2. Germline trimming cut 1 base from V and 11 bases from J; bases unmatched to any gene: 2. The germline V gene encodes CDR1 SGHDT and CDR2 YYEEEE. CDR3 size: 11 residues. The CDR3: CASSLTGGEYF. In nucleotides, the CDR3 is TGTGCCAGCAGCTTGACGGGAGGGGAGTACTTC.

This clonotype has more than one count but fewer than ten. The rearrangement joins TRBV20-1 to TRBJ2-7, with 8 bases that match TRBD1. This CDR3 is built from 13 residues. Germline values: CDR1 DFQATT, CDR2 SNEGSKA (reference sequence). Trimming removed 4 bases from V and 4 bases from J; junction bases left unmatched: 6. DNA of the CDR3: TGCAGTGCTACTGACAGGGGATCGTACGAGCAGTACTTC. It codes for CSATDRGSYEQYF.

This clonotype showed up just a few times. This sequence joins TRBV12-3 or TRBV12-4 and TRBJ2-7; possibly TRBD2 for D (7 bases). V was cut by 6 bases and J by 5 bases, with 23 bases left in between. The CDR3 spans 16 residues. CDR3 residues: CASSPRTRGRLDEQYF. The CDR3 nucleotides are TGTGCCAGCAGCCCCCGGACGCGGGGGCGTCTCGACGAGCAGTACTTC.

V usage is TRBV9 and J usage is TRBJ1-1, with 10 bases identical to TRBD1. Germline lookup yields CDR1 SGDLS and CDR2 YYNGEE. V trimming: 0 bases; J trimming: 5 bases; junction bases outside the gene matches: 1. There are 14 residues in the CDR3. CDR3 sequence reads: CASSVGQGATEAFF. CDR3 DNA: TGTGCCAGCAGCGTAGGACAGGGGGCGACTGAAGCTTTCTTT.

This clonotype turned up a few times. V is TRBV7-2 and J is TRBJ2-7; possibly TRBD2 for D (5 bases). Trimming pared 5 bases from V and 0 bases from J, leaving 11 bases between. This CDR3 region has 14 residues. Germline lookup yields CDR1 SGHTA and CDR2 FQGNSA. The CDR3: CASSLEADSYEQYF. The CDR3 region has the DNA TGTGCCAGCAGCCTGGAGGCGGACTCCTACGAGCAGTACTTC.

This chain links TRBV20-1 with TRBJ2-7; 9 nucleotides line up with TRBD2. Germline assignment: CDR1 DFQATT and CDR2 SNEGSKA (reference sequence). The junction had 7 bases not matched to a gene; V was cut back by 1 base and J by 0 bases. The CDR3 extends over 16 amino acids. The CDR3 coding sequence is TGCAGTGCTAGAGGGGGCGGGGGGGCCAACTCCTACGAGCAGTACTTC. It yields the protein CSARGGGGANSYEQYF.